One and the same sample provided the 7 T cell receptor beta chains below, sequenced in a study of blood T cell repertoires in COVID-19. Clones were sequenced by immunoSEQ multiplex PCR, and TCRdb holds only the in-frame ones, with some missing. This repertoire shows 150,000 to 200,000 clones, roughly nine tenths found once; its top ten account for around 3.5%. Sequencing used peripheral blood. These receptors came from a man aged 65-85 years with acute or convalescent COVID-19.

A single count supports this clone. The chain joins TRBV20-1 to TRBJ1-2, with TRBD1 identical over 9 bases. CDR3 size: 15 residues. The V gene end was trimmed by 3 bases and the J gene end by 2 bases; junction bases not matched to a gene: 7. Per germline, CDR1 DFQATT and CDR2 SNEGSKA (reference sequence). This chain's CDR3 is CSASAPGTGNYGYTF. CDR3 sequence (DNA): TGCAGTGCTAGTGCTCCCGGGACAGGGAACTATGGCTACACCTTC.

The rearrangement uses TRBV18 and TRBJ1-1, with D perhaps TRBD1 (6 bases). V dropped 3 bases and J dropped 4 bases, with 9 bases sitting between them. There are 13 residues in the CDR3. Germline V gene sequence: CDR1 KGHSH, CDR2 LQKENI. The CDR3 reads CASSPGGRTEAFF. CDR3 in DNA: TGTGCCAGCTCACCGGGGGGGCGCACTGAAGCTTTCTTT.

The chain is built from TRBV19 and TRBJ1-1; D is perhaps TRBD1 (5 bases). CDR1 LNHDA and CDR2 SQIVND come from the germline V gene (reference sequence). The V and J ends lost 1 base and 5 bases respectively, with 14 bases between them. CDR3 size: 15 residues. The CDR3 DNA is TGTGCCAGTAGTATAGGGTCAGGGTTCGGGACTGAAGCTTTCTTT. Amino acids: CASSIGSGFGTEAFF.

This chain connects TRBV30 to TRBJ1-1, with 7 nucleotides matching TRBD1. Germline V CDR1 and CDR2: GTSNPN, SVGIG (reference sequence). This CDR3 is built from 17 residues. The V and J ends lost 0 bases and 1 base, in that order; junction bases with no gene match: 11. CDR3 sequence reads: CAWSVHPTGWENTEAFF. The CDR3 DNA reads TGTGCCTGGAGTGTACATCCGACAGGGTGGGAGAACACTGAAGCTTTCTTT.

The chain employs TRBV7-9 and TRBJ1-3; D is unclear. V gave up 5 bases and J gave up 4 bases, with 6 bases separating them. Germline V gene lookup returns CDR1 SEHNR and CDR2 FQNEAQ (reference sequence). The CDR3 is 12 residues long. CDR3 coding DNA: TGTGCCAGCAGCCCCGGGGGAAACACCATATATTTT. It codes for CASSPGGNTIYF.

The rearrangement uses TRBV6-5 and TRBJ2-1; TRBD2 matches at 11 bases. Trimming at V came to 6 bases and at J to 5 bases, leaving 6 bases not matched to a gene. The CDR3 has 15 amino acids. Per the germline V gene, CDR1 is MNHEY and CDR2 is SVGAGI. The DNA for the CDR3 is TGTGCCAGCAGCATCGGGACTAGCGGAGACAATGAGCAGTTCTTC. Its protein is CASSIGTSGDNEQFF.

The chain couples TRBV24-1 to TRBJ1-5; D is possibly TRBD1 (5 bases). The CDR3 length is 16 residues. The germline gives CDR1 KGHDR, CDR2 SFDVKD. The ends were cut back, 3 bases at V and 1 base at J, with 12 bases in the middle. CDR3 sequence (DNA): TGTGCCACCAGTGATCCCGGGACTGAAAGCAATCAGCCCCAGCATTTT. Translated: CATSDPGTESNQPQHF.